This T cell receptor beta chain was observed in a study of neurological immune-mediated disorders (dated by TCRdb to between 2018 and 2021). Regarding the study in general: Among the approximately 35 multiple sclerosis patients, roughly 31 had relapsing-remitting MS and 3 had secondary progressive MS. Peripheral blood TCR-beta repertoires from HTLV-I-associated myelopathy (HAM/TSP) patients, multiple sclerosis patients and healthy controls were compared by UMI-based sequencing. The 90 to 110 TCR-beta libraries covered PBMC samples along with longitudinal samples, technical triplicates, and paired sorted CD4+ and CD8+ T-cell subsets. Of the 70 or so subjects in the cohort, about 14 were HAM/TSP patients, about 34 were multiple sclerosis patients, and around 20 were healthy controls.

Sorted-subset TCR libraries were prepared from around 1 million sorted CD4+ or CD8+ T cells. Multiple sclerosis patients were enrolled in a US clinical protocol under which disease progression was evaluated by magnetic resonance imaging. Peripheral blood was subjected to Ficoll-Hypaque density gradient centrifugation to isolate PBMCs, which were then cryopreserved in liquid nitrogen. The study also sequenced paired sorted CD4+ and CD8+ subsets from healthy controls, HAM/TSP patients and MS patients. Paper-wide results and their limitations: TCR clonal expansion was highest in HAM/TSP patients and lowest in MS patients, with MS patients falling below even healthy controls. The MS cluster showed no association with clinical or MRI features, and the authors stated that larger cohorts are needed. Expanded clones from different subjects shared no identical CDR3 amino acid sequences, which suggests that TCR-beta repertoires were private in all groups. In a phylogenetic analysis, the repertoires of 18 out of 34 MS patients fell into a single cluster of related CDR3 sequences, pointing to a possible signature at the repertoire level.

V loses 2 bases at its end and J loses 8 bases; junction bases beyond the gene matches: 5. Counted from cysteine to phenylalanine, this CDR3 has 13 amino acids. The entry retains the CDR3 DNA only, 39 bases that are in frame from base 1. In the germline V gene, CDR1 corresponds to MNHEY and CDR2 to SVGAGI. cDNA was synthesized by template-switch 5'RACE using a primer carrying a 10-nucleotide random unique molecular identifier by which each TCR transcript was tagged. Over 200 million TCR-beta sequences, covering 15-18 subjects, were produced in each sequencing run. Total RNA was extracted with the RNeasy kit. The KAPA Real-time Library Amplification kit was used to amplify TCR-beta VDJ regions with primers targeting the TCR constant region and the 5'RACE anchor. A first PCR added sample indexes and Illumina adaptors, and a second PCR then raised library yield. After purification with Ampure beads, the TCR product of roughly 650 bp was size-selected on a 2% E-gel SizeSelection system. Before pooling, libraries had their quality checked on a Bioanalyzer, their concentration measured with Qubit, and their quantity determined with the Kapa Library Quantification kit. An Illumina HiSeq 2500 sequenced the libraries paired-end 2 x 150 bp. To increase sequence diversity, about 25-31% phiX was spiked into each library pool. Under the source paper's analysis protocol: The quality-filtered reads were processed with the UMI-based MiGEC pipeline, whose error correction step removed more than 80% of the raw TCR sequences. IMGT germline references were used for aligning VDJ genes, and each clonotype was defined as a unique CDR3 amino acid sequence together with its V-J genes. Clonal expansion, Shannon diversity and CDR3 relatedness were evaluated with VDJtools (CalcPairwiseDistances, ClusterSamples), while phylogenetic trees were built in CLCbio workbench. A clone was classed as expanded if it had 8 or more unique UMIs, a cutoff based on coefficient-of-variation modelling across technical triplicates. TCRdb trimmed public reads at Q25 via fastp, called clones via MiXCR and kept in-frame beta chains. Entries that share a CDR3 protein sequence are merged under the most common genes and DNA. The V and J calls were not made by the authors but by TCRdb's processing. The sample has about 55,000 distinct CDR3 sequences on record, 4% of them singletons. Of the sample, more than 1.5% is held by the ten largest clones.

This clonotype has at least ten counts. There is no known antigen for this receptor. The sample holds no much larger clone one base away, and base qualities are not on file. Sequenced material: CD4+ T cells from blood. This clonotype originated in a woman between 35 and 50 years old with multiple sclerosis. The chain links TRBV6-5 with TRBJ2-7; 8 bases in between match TRBD2. The DNA reads as follows: TGTGCCAGCAGTTACGGGCGGGGGGACAAGCAGTACTTC. The encoded protein is CASSYGRGDKQYF.